This TCR beta chain was profiled in a study of radiation and T cells in renal cell carcinoma. Libraries were prepared by immunoSEQ multiplex PCR; TCRdb keeps only in-frame clonotypes and omits some of them. The repertoire holds 150,000 or so clones, with 88% as singletons. Remarks on this clone: Other nucleotide sequences from this sample produce the same CDR3.

Described time point: baseline pretreatment blood. As to treatment: 15 Gy SBRT to primary tumor, nephrectomy 4 weeks later. V lost 1 base and J lost 2, with 5 bases in between. Germline CDR1 and CDR2: LNHDA and SQIVND (reference sequence). The CDR3 is 13 amino acids. Sequencing was performed on blood, taken from a patient whose treatment included radiotherapy and nephrectomy. This TCR was recovered from a woman aged 70-85 years with renal cell carcinoma. V is TRBV19 and J is TRBJ1-1; D is unclear. CDR3 in amino acids: CASSIARNTEAFF. Here the CDR3 DNA reads TGTGCCAGTAGTATAGCTAGAAACACTGAAGCTTTCTTT.